This T cell receptor beta chain is from a study of beta chain features in type 1 diabetes. Study-level points and caveats: Researchers could not determine here whether HLA type influences TCRB rearrangement. Sequencing used cDNA, and cells with high TCR expression could therefore be over-represented. In every one of the four CD4+ subsets, TCRB CDR3s were moderately but significantly shorter in Type 1 diabetes patients. Compared with healthy donors, patients appeared to share more similar naive, central memory and regulatory TCRB repertoires.

Notes on this clone: The target antigen is unknown.

This CDR3 comprises 16 residues. Looked up from germline, CDR1 is SGHDN and CDR2 is FVKESK. The V segment lost 1 base and the J segment 5 bases; nucleotides outside the gene matches: 8. Isolated RNA was reverse transcribed in full, so expressed TCRB transcripts were sequenced. TCRdb keeps only in-frame clones here, not all; method: immunoSEQ multiplex PCR. The sample carries tens of thousands of clones, approximately 59% recorded once. The chain links TRBV14 to TRBJ2-5; 9 nucleotides line up with TRBD2. The sequence derives from a woman under 30 in good health. Sequences were obtained from Tregs from blood. CDR3 sequence reads: CASSQAWLAGTETQYF. Written as DNA, the CDR3 is TGTGCCAGCAGCCAAGCGTGGCTAGCGGGGACCGAGACCCAGTACTTC.